What follows is one TCR beta chain and its context. Its antigen is undetermined. Germline assignment: CDR1 MNHNY and CDR2 SVGAGI (reference sequence). The CDR3 loop spans 14 amino acids. Naive CD8+ T cells showed CD45RO-CCR7+CD27+CD95-. The data originate from a study of CXCR3-negative and CXCR3-positive naive CD8 T cells. Study conclusions and caveats: The TRB CDR3s that CXCR3-positive naive cells carried were more hydrophobic than those of CXCR3-negative naive cells. The TRBV-TRBJ usage of naive CXCR3-negative and CXCR3-positive cells was similar, but that of memory cells differed. CXCR3 expression dropped partially after cryopreservation, and most assays relied on fresh PBMCs. In both naive subsets diversity was comparably high, whereas memory CD8+ cells showed much lower diversity.

UMI-labeled TRB cDNA libraries were prepared by 5' RACE. For each CDR3 protein, TCRdb gives one entry from its re-call of the 5' RACE reads, without DNA. Its clone listing holds roughly 140,000 distinct CDR3 sequences. The clonotype was recovered from a human donor in good health. Some clones in this sample may be carry-over from other donors' samples. The V and J genes are TRBV6-6 and TRBJ1-5; as DNA is missing, the TRBD1 call by TCRdb cannot be tested. The sequenced material came from naive CXCR3+ CD8+ T cells from blood. Subset in this sample: CD45RO-CCR7+CD27+CD95- naive CD8+ T cells expressing CXCR3 (TNR3+). The chain's CDR3 is CASPGQGAYQPQHF.